A selection of T cell receptor beta chains follows, all from one sample in a study of OX40 agonist ivuxolimab in advanced cancers. Method: immunoSEQ multiplex PCR; TCRdb's copy keeps in-frame clones and lacks some. The data contain approximately 77,000 clones, roughly 92% of them singletons. This material consisted of CD4+ or CD8+ T cells sorted from blood, taken in a trial of the OX40 agonist ivuxolimab. The receptors come from an adult with an advanced solid tumor such as melanoma, head and neck, liver or kidney cancer. The CDR3 runs from the conserved cysteine through the conserved F or W. A D gene is named only where the DNA matches it firmly. Not all rows give a size; the values are once, few, many and, for expanded clones, a class.

-	TRBV6-4	-	TRBJ2-2	CASSASKTGELFF	TGTGCCAGCAGTGCCTCGAAAACCGGGGAGCTGTTTTTT
-	TRBV19	-	TRBJ1-1	CASKTGLVEAFF	TGTGCCAGTAAGACAGGTTTGGTTGAAGCTTTCTTT
-	TRBV27	TRBD1	TRBJ2-7	CASSQYRGASYEQYF	TGTGCCAGCAGTCAGTACAGGGGGGCCTCCTACGAGCAGTACTTC
-	TRBV7-3	TRBD1	TRBJ2-3	CASSPTGTGADTQYF	TGTGCCAGCAGCCCCACCGGGACAGGGGCAGATACGCAGTATTTT
-	TRBV6-5	-	TRBJ2-3	CASSYGDPRDADTQYF	TGTGCCAGCAGTTACGGCGACCCAAGAGACGCAGATACGCAGTATTTT
once	TRBV7-9	-	TRBJ2-4	CASSLALRQDIQYF	TGTGCCAGCAGCTTAGCGCTTAGACAGGACATTCAGTACTTC
-	TRBV4-3	TRBD1	TRBJ1-4	CASSYLYRDRDEKLFF	TGCGCCAGCAGCTATTTGTACCGGGACAGGGATGAAAAACTGTTTTTT
-	TRBV7-9	-	TRBJ2-7	CASSLAGFGEQYF	TGTGCCAGCAGCTTAGCAGGGTTCGGCGAGCAGTACTTC
-	TRBV27	-	TRBJ2-3	CASSLWPSTDTQYF	TGTGCCAGCAGTTTATGGCCTAGCACAGATACGCAGTATTTT
-	TRBV10-3	TRBD2	TRBJ2-7	CAINGLAGAAYEQYF	TGTGCCATCAATGGACTAGCGGGGGCCGCCTACGAGCAGTACTTC
-	TRBV10-3	TRBD1	TRBJ2-1	CAISESRGLRDEQFF	TGTGCCATCAGTGAGTCGAGGGGGCTCAGGGATGAGCAGTTCTTC
once	TRBV6-1	-	TRBJ1-1	CASTMDNLSWIEAFF	TGTGCCAGCACGATGGACAACCTTAGTTGGATTGAAGCTTTCTTT
-	TRBV10-1	-	TRBJ2-7	CASGTPLSPIYEQYF	TGCGCCAGCGGGACCCCCCTAAGTCCCATCTACGAGCAGTACTTC
-	TRBV29-1	-	TRBJ1-2	CSVDGYLDSHNYGYTF	TGCAGCGTTGATGGGTATCTCGACTCTCATAACTATGGCTACACCTTC
-	TRBV6-1	-	TRBJ2-1	CASSEAGMTNEQFF	TGTGCCAGCAGTGAAGCGGGGATGACCAATGAGCAGTTCTTC
-	TRBV7-3	-	TRBJ2-2	CASSPSGPINTGELFF	TGTGCCAGCAGCCCCTCGGGACCGATCAACACCGGGGAGCTGTTTTTT
-	TRBV6-1	TRBD1	TRBJ1-5	CASSSGQGFQPQHF	TGTGCCAGCAGTTCCGGACAGGGGTTTCAGCCCCAGCATTTT
-	TRBV14	-	TRBJ2-7	CASSPGGLTYEQYF	TGTGCCAGCAGCCCCGGGGGCCTAACCTACGAGCAGTACTTC
-	TRBV19	TRBD2	TRBJ2-1	CASSPLPKRAGAYNEQFF	TGTGCCAGTAGTCCCCTCCCGAAGCGGGCGGGGGCCTACAATGAGCAGTTCTTC
once	TRBV11-2	-	TRBJ2-1	CASSLVPSTADSSYNEQFF	TGTGCCAGCAGCTTAGTTCCTAGCACCGCGGACAGCTCCTACAATGAGCAGTTCTTC
-	TRBV5-6	-	TRBJ2-3	CASRLLATDTQYF	TGTGCCAGCAGGTTACTAGCTACAGATACGCAGTATTTT
-	TRBV14	TRBD1	TRBJ1-2	CASSLRQGAGYTF	TGTGCCAGCAGCCTTCGACAGGGGGCTGGCTACACCTTC
-	TRBV12-5	-	TRBJ2-3	CASGLVGGGGWTDTQYF	TGTGCTAGTGGTTTGGTAGGAGGGGGCGGTTGGACAGATACGCAGTATTTT
-	TRBV7-9	-	TRBJ2-2	CASSLRTANTGELFF	TGTGCCAGCAGCTTACGGACAGCGAACACCGGGGAGCTGTTTTTT
-	TRBV5-8	-	TRBJ2-7	CASSLVSRGRHEQYF	TGTGCCAGCAGCTTGGTCTCCAGGGGCCGACACGAGCAGTACTTC
-	TRBV7-6	-	TRBJ2-1	CASSLEVQGSEQFF	TGTGCCAGCAGCTTAGAGGTTCAGGGGAGTGAGCAGTTCTTC
-	TRBV4-3	-	TRBJ2-5	CASSPRGGGKETQYF	TGCGCCAGCAGCCCCCGCGGGGGCGGGAAAGAGACCCAGTACTTC
-	TRBV6-4	-	TRBJ2-1	CASSDGPPYNEQFF	TGTGCCAGCAGTGACGGGCCCCCCTACAATGAGCAGTTCTTC
-	TRBV13	TRBD2	TRBJ2-7	CASSPVSGRVGEQYF	TGTGCCAGCAGCCCAGTTAGCGGGAGGGTTGGGGAGCAGTACTTC
-	TRBV7-8	-	TRBJ2-3	CASSLALIGQLSTDTQYF	TGTGCCAGCAGCTTAGCGCTAATAGGACAGCTCAGCACAGATACGCAGTATTTT
-	TRBV27	-	TRBJ2-7	CASSFLGNEQYF	TGTGCCAGCAGTTTCTTGGGGAACGAGCAGTACTTC
once	TRBV7-6	TRBD2	TRBJ2-7	CASSPPVLAGVEQYF	TGTGCCAGCAGCCCCCCGGTCCTAGCGGGGGTTGAGCAGTACTTC
-	TRBV6-6	-	TRBJ2-1	CASSYARGASNEQFF	TGTGCCAGCAGTTACGCCAGGGGGGCATCCAATGAGCAGTTCTTC
once	TRBV27	TRBD1	TRBJ2-1	CASSDGTGGWNEQFF	TGTGCCAGCAGTGACGGGACAGGGGGTTGGAATGAGCAGTTCTTC
-	TRBV9	TRBD2	TRBJ2-3	CASRTGGGDTQYF	TGTGCCAGCAGAACCGGCGGGGGGGATACGCAGTATTTT
-	TRBV4-1	-	TRBJ1-1	CASSQVEANTEAFF	TGCGCCAGCAGCCAAGTGGAGGCGAACACTGAAGCTTTCTTT
-	TRBV5-1	TRBD1	TRBJ2-5	CATKDRLEETQYF	TGCGCCACCAAGGACAGGTTGGAAGAGACCCAGTACTTC
-	TRBV7-6	-	TRBJ1-1	CASSPAGGMNTEAFF	TGTGCCAGCAGCCCCGCGGGAGGGATGAACACTGAAGCTTTCTTT
once	TRBV9	TRBD1	TRBJ2-2	CASSVAPAQGANTGELFF	TGTGCCAGCAGCGTTGCCCCCGCACAGGGGGCGAACACCGGGGAGCTGTTTTTT
-	TRBV5-1	TRBD1	TRBJ1-1	CASSAGQGAYEAFF	TGCGCCAGCAGCGCCGGACAGGGGGCTTATGAAGCTTTCTTT
-	TRBV7-6	TRBD1	TRBJ1-1	CASSPGLRQGWTEAFF	TGTGCCAGCAGCCCAGGTCTGAGACAGGGTTGGACTGAAGCTTTCTTT
-	TRBV6-5	-	TRBJ2-3	CASSTTVDTQYF	TGTGCCAGCAGTACAACGGTAGATACGCAGTATTTT
once	TRBV5-6	-	TRBJ1-2	CASSSGWEEDYGYTF	TGTGCCAGCAGCAGCGGCTGGGAAGAGGACTATGGCTACACCTTC
-	TRBV9	-	TRBJ1-5	CASSASGANNQPQHF	TGTGCCAGCAGCGCGTCCGGGGCGAACAATCAGCCCCAGCATTTT
-	TRBV7-9	-	TRBJ2-2	CASSLMEIGELFF	TGTGCCAGCAGCTTAATGGAAATCGGGGAGCTGTTTTTT
-	TRBV29-1	TRBD1	TRBJ2-3	CSVEKGQAPTDTQYF	TGCAGCGTTGAGAAGGGACAGGCCCCCACAGATACGCAGTATTTT
once	TRBV5-6	-	TRBJ2-7	CASSQSGTYEQYF	TGTGCCAGCAGTCAGTCAGGGACCTACGAGCAGTACTTC
few	TRBV18	-	TRBJ2-7	CASSPPGRLGSYEQYF	TGTGCCAGCTCACCACCGGGAAGGCTTGGCTCATACGAGCAGTACTTC
-	TRBV25-1	-	TRBJ2-7	CASTGGGEQYF	TGTGCCAGCACCGGAGGGGGCGAGCAGTACTTC
-	TRBV7-3	-	TRBJ2-3	CASSPITGDTQYF	TGTGCCAGCAGCCCCATTACGGGAGATACGCAGTATTTT
-	TRBV29-1	-	TRBJ2-7	CSVEVPPGYEQYF	TGCAGCGTTGAAGTCCCTCCAGGCTACGAGCAGTACTTC
few	TRBV11-1	TRBD1	TRBJ1-1	CASSLDTGEGTEAFF	TGTGCCAGCAGCTTAGATACAGGGGAAGGCACTGAAGCTTTCTTT
once	TRBV5-1	-	TRBJ1-4	CASSLEAGYSTNEKLFF	TGCGCCAGCAGCTTGGAGGCGGGGTACTCAACTAATGAAAAACTGTTTTTT
-	TRBV7-6	TRBD2	TRBJ2-3	CASSGRLAGGQDTQYF	TGTGCCAGCAGCGGACGACTAGCGGGGGGGCAAGATACGCAGTATTTT
-	TRBV6-5	-	TRBJ2-7	CASSLGGFHEQYF	TGTGCCAGCAGTTTGGGGGGCTTCCACGAGCAGTACTTC
-	TRBV5-6	TRBD1	TRBJ2-1	CASTGTVYNEQFF	TGTGCCAGCACCGGGACAGTCTACAATGAGCAGTTCTTC
-	TRBV6-5	-	TRBJ2-1	CASSSTGPHNEQFF	TGTGCCAGCAGTTCAACGGGGCCCCACAATGAGCAGTTCTTC